This T cell receptor (beta chain) was recorded in a study of response to subunit inactivated influenza vaccine. TCRdb used MiXCR to reprocess the RT-PCR reads, holding one entry per CDR3 protein. The sample contains about 520,000 distinct CDR3 sequences, about 25% of which appear only once. CDR3 length: 15 amino acids. Trimming removed 3 bases from V and 7 bases from J; junction bases left unmatched: 8. This sequence originates from a man aged 45-65 years who received an inactivated influenza vaccine. The starting material was CD4+ T cells sorted from PBMCs, obtained roughly 5 days after vaccination. This sequence joins TRBV12-3 or TRBV12-4 and TRBJ1-2; 10 nucleotides match TRBD1. The CDR3 reads CASSFVTGGSAGYTF. Written as DNA, the CDR3 is TGTGCCAGCAGTTTTGTGACAGGGGGCTCGGCTGGCTACACCTTC.